The 14 T cell receptor beta chains given below trace back to one sample, sequenced in a study of blood T cell repertoires in COVID-19. Clones were read by immunoSEQ multiplex PCR, and TCRdb kept only the in-frame ones, dropping some. The table shows 400,000 to 450,000 clones, with about 90% occurring only once. The sample consisted of PBMCs or T cells enriched from blood (not recorded which). The source is a man younger than 35 who had recovered from COVID-19.

V is TRBV19 and J is TRBJ1-2, with 7 bases aligning to TRBD1. Trimming cost V 0 bases and J 2 bases; bases outside gene matches: 9. Germline CDR1 is LNHDA and CDR2 is SQIVND (reference sequence). The length of the CDR3 is 17 residues. CDR3 sequence: CASSIDMLDRSNYGYTF. For the CDR3, the DNA is TGTGCCAGTAGTATAGATATGCTGGACAGGTCCAACTATGGCTACACCTTC.

A single count supports this clone. The genes are TRBV5-4 and TRBJ1-1; weak D call: TRBD1 (5 bases). Trimming took off 3 bases at V and 1 base at J, with 13 bases between the two ends. The CDR3 spans 15 residues. Germline CDR1 and CDR2: SGHNT and YYREEE (reference sequence). The CDR3 coding sequence is TGTGCCAGCAGCTCCCCGGGACTGAAGAACACTGAAGCTTTCTTT. This codes for CASSSPGLKNTEAFF.

The rearrangement links TRBV3-1 (or the pseudogene TRBV3-2) to TRBJ2-5; D gene uncertain. This CDR3 is 12 amino acids long. Germline V CDR1 and CDR2: LGHDT, YNNKEL (reference sequence). Deletions cut 0 bases from V and 8 bases from J, with 7 bases between. Here the CDR3 reads CASSQDVYTQYF. Written as DNA, the CDR3 is TGTGCCAGCAGCCAAGATGTCTATACCCAGTACTTC.

The rearrangement uses TRBV7-6 and TRBJ2-1; 14 nucleotides match TRBD2. J was trimmed by 9 bases and V by 4 bases; bases with no gene match: 8. This CDR3 contains 16 residues. Germline V gene sequence: CDR1 SGHVS, CDR2 FNYEAQ. For the CDR3, the DNA is TGTGCCAGCAGCTGGGGGACTAGCGGGAGTGGCGGTGAGCAGTTCTTC. This encodes CASSWGTSGSGGEQFF.

The V and J genes are TRBV6-1 and TRBJ1-3; a weak D match, TRBD1 (6 bases). V shed 2 bases and J shed 4 bases, with 9 bases lying between them. This CDR3 has 14 amino acids. Germline loops: CDR1 MNHNS, CDR2 SASEGT. CDR3 loop: CASSEFGGGNTIYF. The DNA for the CDR3 is TGTGCCAGCAGTGAATTTGGGGGCGGAAACACCATATATTTT.

In regard to this clone: Other nucleotide sequences from this sample produce the same CDR3. The chain is built from TRBV20-1 and TRBJ2-5; tentative D call: TRBD1 (5 bases). CDR3 length: 11 residues. Trimming took off 6 bases at V and 5 bases at J, with 10 bases between the two ends. Germline lookup yields CDR1 DFQATT and CDR2 SNEGSKA (reference sequence). In DNA, the CDR3 is TGCAGTGCAAGAAAGGGGGAGACCCAGTACTTC. Encoded protein: CSARKGETQYF.

The chain has TRBV30 and TRBJ1-1; D gene unclear. The CDR3 covers 11 residues. V was pared by 0 bases and J by 7 bases, with 6 bases between. Germline V lookup: CDR1 GTSNPN, CDR2 SVGIG (reference sequence). The CDR3 sequence is CAWSVRVEAFF. CDR3 bases: TGTGCCTGGAGTGTACGGGTTGAAGCTTTCTTT.

This clone has just a few counts. The V call is TRBV5-1, the J call TRBJ2-4; 10 nucleotides line up with TRBD1. Germline CDR1 is SGHRS and CDR2 is YFSETQ. The CDR3 runs to 14 residues. J gave up 8 bases and V 4 bases, and 6 bases lay outside the gene matches. The CDR3 bases are TGCGCCAGCAGCCCCCGCGGACAGGGGGACATTCAGTACTTC. This sequence encodes CASSPRGQGDIQYF.

The chain uses TRBV5-4 and TRBJ1-3; a weak D match, TRBD1 (6 bases). Germline CDR1 reads SGHNT; CDR2 reads YYREEE (reference sequence). Trimming removed 3 bases from V and 4 bases from J, with 11 bases in between. This CDR3 spans 14 amino acids. The CDR3 reads CASSSTTGGNTIYF. The CDR3 DNA sequence: TGTGCCAGCAGCTCAACTACAGGGGGAAACACCATATATTTT.

The V call is TRBV5-1, the J call TRBJ2-7, with TRBD1 matching 8 bases. After removal of 0 bases from V and 0 bases from J, the junction contained 5 bases not matched to a gene. The length of the CDR3 is 16 residues. From germline, CDR1 is SGHRS and CDR2 YFSETQ. The CDR3 sequence is CASSLAPGGDSYEQYF. The CDR3 bases are TGCGCCAGCAGCTTGGCCCCAGGGGGCGACTCCTACGAGCAGTACTTC.

This clone was seen a handful of times. CDR3 loop: CSAAGYGAFF. The CDR3 DNA reads TGCAGTGCCGCGGGGTACGGAGCTTTCTTT. This chain joins TRBV20-1 and TRBJ1-1; D is undetermined. Germline CDR1 and CDR2: DFQATT and SNEGSKA (reference sequence). There are 10 residues in the CDR3. The V gene lost 6 bases and the J gene lost 10 bases, with 12 bases spanning the gap.

The rearrangement links TRBV11-2 to TRBJ2-1, with a tentative D call TRBD2 (5 bases). Germline V gives CDR1 SGHAT, CDR2 FQNNGV. CDR3 length: 16 residues. V was pared by 0 bases and J by 3 bases, with 12 bases between. CDR3 in amino acids: CASSLDRGSFYNEQFF. CDR3 bases: TGTGCCAGCAGCTTAGATCGGGGATCCTTCTACAATGAGCAGTTCTTC. The complete variable domain, with remaining parts taken from reference TRBV11-2 and TRBJ2-1, reads EAGVAQSPRYKIIEKRQSVAFWCNPISGHATLYWYQQILGQGPKLLIQFQNNGVVDDSQLPKDRFSAERLKGVDSTLKIQPAKLEDSAVYLCASSLDRGSFYNEQFFGPGTRLTVL.

This chain connects TRBV5-6 to TRBJ2-1, with 16 bases matching TRBD2. Germline assignment: CDR1 SGHDT and CDR2 YYEEEE. CDR3 length equals 18 residues. The V segment lost 3 bases and the J segment 2 bases; nucleotides outside the gene matches: 5. CDR3 residues: CASSWGTSGRVPYNEQFF. CDR3 nucleotides: TGTGCCAGCAGCTGGGGGACTAGCGGGAGGGTCCCCTACAATGAGCAGTTCTTC.

Worth noting for this clone: Other DNA sequences from this sample encode an identical CDR3 as well. The chain combines TRBV2 with TRBJ1-2; D not certain. The CDR3 extends over 13 amino acids. The V end lost 1 base, the J end lost 5 bases, and 8 bases lay between the germline ends. Per germline, CDR1 SNHLY and CDR2 FYNNEI. This CDR3 is CASSEGAAYGYTF. In DNA, the CDR3 is TGTGCCAGCAGTGAAGGGGCAGCTTATGGCTACACCTTC.